The clone carrying this TCR beta chain was seen only a few times. Its target is not known. Anti-CD3/anti-CD28 beads served as a nonspecific positive control stimulus. Sorting selected CD4+ T cells upregulating both CD40 ligand and CD69. Anti-CD28/CD49d costimulation, CD40-blocking antibody and enfuvirtide were given to CD8-depleted PBMCs for 15 to 20 hours. The libraries were made with immunoSEQ version 4 in survey mode. Repertoires were generated with immunoSEQ multiplex PCR, while TCRdb's copy carries only in-frame clones and drops some. The data hold under 55,000 clones, with about 88% observed a single time. The sample comes from a study of persistence of HIV-infected CD4 T cells. Study details: Anti-CD3/anti-CD28 beads activated more cells than antigen stimulation did.

V shed 1 base and J shed 6 bases, with 12 bases lying between them. Looked up from germline, CDR1 is LGHDT and CDR2 is YNNKEL (reference sequence). This CDR3 has 14 amino acids. The chain uses TRBV3-1 (or the pseudogene TRBV3-2) and TRBJ1-1; D not certain. The source was CD4+ T cells sorted from PBMCs after approximately 19-hour stimulation, collected from a patient who received antiretroviral therapy. The receptor comes from an adult woman with HIV who was CMV-seropositive. CDR3 residues: CASSQVHSTPEAFF. The CDR3 bases are TGTGCCAGCAGCCAAGTGCACAGTACGCCTGAAGCTTTCTTT.